The 11 T cell receptor beta chains in this list originate from one sample, sequenced in a study of control samples from healthy donors and cancer patients. Some clones are missing from TCRdb's copy, which holds only in-frame ones; the method was immunoSEQ multiplex PCR. The sample holds about 190,000 clones; roughly nine tenths are singletons and the top ten take about 1.7%. The sample comprised blood. These receptor sequences come from a man aged 25 to 45 in good health.

V usage is TRBV2 and J usage is TRBJ1-1; 7 bases are a match to TRBD1. The CDR3 totals 14 residues. Trimming removed 4 bases from V and 0 bases from J; junction bases left unmatched: 2. Germline CDR1 is SNHLY and CDR2 is FYNNEI. The CDR3 DNA follows: TGTGCCAGCAGTGGACAGGGCATGAACACTGAAGCTTTCTTT. This translates into CASSGQGMNTEAFF.

This chain links TRBV5-6 with TRBJ2-7; tentatively, D is TRBD1 or TRBD2 (5 bases each). Trimming removed 6 bases from V and 2 bases from J, with 15 bases in between. Germline assignment: CDR1 SGHDT and CDR2 YYEEEE. This CDR3 contains 14 residues. CDR3 in amino acids: CASTPVGETYEQYF. In nucleotides, the CDR3 is TGTGCCAGCACCCCGGTGGGGGAAACCTACGAGCAGTACTTC.

J is TRBJ2-7 and V is TRBV2; 8 bases align to TRBD1. The V gene's germline CDR1 is SNHLY and CDR2 FYNNEI. After removal of 1 base from V and 4 bases from J, the junction contained 3 bases not matched to a gene. This CDR3 comprises 14 residues. The CDR3 here is CASSEGTGRYEQYF. In DNA, the CDR3 is TGTGCCAGCAGTGAAGGGACAGGGCGGTACGAGCAGTACTTC. The full variable domain, with the rest looked up from reference TRBV2 and TRBJ2-7, is EPEVTQTPSHQVTQMGQEVILRCVPISNHLYFYWYRQILGQKVEFLVSFYNNEISEKSEIFDDQFSVERPDGSNFTLKIRSTKLEDSAMYFCASSEGTGRYEQYFGPGTRLTVT.

The rearrangement joins TRBV4-1 to TRBJ2-1; 7 positions agree with TRBD2. V lost 2 bases to trimming and J lost 3 bases; unmatched junction nucleotides: 7. Germline lookup yields CDR1 MGHRA and CDR2 YSYEKL. The CDR3 is made up of 16 amino acids. The CDR3 region is CASSQQAGFDYNEQFF. CDR3 nucleotides: TGCGCCAGCAGCCAACAAGCGGGGTTCGACTACAATGAGCAGTTCTTC.

This clone appeared a few times. The genes are TRBV12-5 and TRBJ2-7; TRBD1 might be the D (6 bases). The CDR3 contains 15 residues. Germline V gene lookup returns CDR1 LGHNT and CDR2 FRNRAP. V was clipped by 7 bases and J by 6 bases, with 22 bases between them. In DNA form, the CDR3 reads TGTGCTAGTGCCCTGACCCCAGGGGTCCTGGGCGAGCAGTACTTC. Translated: CASALTPGVLGEQYF.

The chain recombines TRBV6-6 with TRBJ1-2, with D uncertain. Germline-derived CDR1 and CDR2 are MNHNY and SVGAGI (reference sequence). The length of the CDR3 is 13 residues. Trimming took 0 bases from V and 6 from J, leaving 8 bases between them. The CDR3 DNA reads as TGTGCCAGCAGTTACTCGAGAGAGAATGGCTACACCTTC. It yields the protein CASSYSRENGYTF.

The rearrangement joins TRBV27 to TRBJ1-5; 11 nucleotides agree with TRBD1. CDR1 is MNHEY and CDR2 is SMNVEV in the germline V gene (reference sequence). The CDR3 is 16 amino acids. The ends lost 2 bases at V and 5 bases at J; junction bases unmatched: 5. CDR3 amino acids: CASSLGTGGRDQPQHF. CDR3 coding DNA: TGTGCCAGCAGTTTAGGGACAGGGGGTAGGGATCAGCCCCAGCATTTT.

The chain employs TRBV2 and TRBJ1-3; no clear D gene. Per the germline V gene, CDR1 is SNHLY and CDR2 is FYNNEI. This CDR3 has 15 amino acids. V lost 4 bases, J lost 3 bases, and 13 bases lay in between. CDR3 in amino acids: CASSAVTTYGNTIYF. In DNA form, the CDR3 reads TGTGCCAGCAGTGCCGTCACTACCTATGGAAACACCATATATTTT.

The chain is built from TRBV6-5 and TRBJ1-1; TRBD1 aligns across 10 bases. The CDR3 contains 14 residues. The germline CDR1 and CDR2 sequences are MNHEY and SVGAGI. With 6 bases clipped from V and 5 bases from J, the junction kept 6 bases outside the gene matches. The CDR3 spells CASSRDRGYTEAFF. Here the CDR3 DNA reads TGTGCCAGCAGCCGGGACAGGGGATATACTGAAGCTTTCTTT.

The genes are TRBV4-1 and TRBJ1-6; the D is unclear. Trimming cost V 3 bases and J 2 bases, with 8 bases left between them. Germline-derived CDR1 and CDR2 are MGHRA and YSYEKL. This CDR3 spans 15 amino acids. DNA for the CDR3: TGCGCCAGCAGCCAGGGAAGAGCCTATAATTCACCCCTCCACTTT. Amino acids: CASSQGRAYNSPLHF.

This sequence joins TRBV6-1 and TRBJ1-5, with 9 nucleotides matching TRBD1. This CDR3 is built from 16 residues. Germline loops: CDR1 MNHNS, CDR2 SASEGT. The ends lost 0 bases at V and 4 bases at J; junction bases unmatched: 4. The DNA of the CDR3 is TGTGCCAGCAGTGAAGCTGTCGGGACAGGGAATCAGCCCCAGCATTTT. Translation gives CASSEAVGTGNQPQHF.